The clone carrying this TCR beta chain was found a few times. The sample comes from a study of blood T cell repertoires in COVID-19. Study-wide context: Acute and convalescent COVID-19 samples came from the United States, Italy and Spain.

Clones were read by immunoSEQ multiplex PCR, and TCRdb kept only the in-frame ones, dropping some. The sample consists of around 350,000 clones, roughly 86% of them appearing once. Germline values: CDR1 SGDLS, CDR2 YYNGEE. Trimming cost V 3 bases and J 0 bases, with 9 bases left between them. The CDR3 loop spans 14 amino acids. The sequence came from a human donor in a cohort sampled during active COVID-19. This chain joins TRBV9 and TRBJ1-1; unclear D gene. The source material was peripheral blood. The CDR3 sequence is CASSGLTMNTEAFF. CDR3 nucleotide sequence: TGTGCCAGCAGCGGACTTACAATGAACACTGAAGCTTTCTTT.